The clone carrying this T cell receptor (beta chain) was found a few times. Antigen: not known. Using a J-beta primer mix together with a sample-barcoded 5' primer, a second PCR was run for roughly 7 to 12 cycles. A template-switch adaptor containing 12 random nucleotides labeled each cDNA molecule. TCRdb re-analysed the 5' RACE reads in MiXCR, keeping a single row per CDR3 protein. The sample gives under 800,000 distinct CDR3 sequences, roughly 47% of which show up once; roughly 20% is in the top ten. Each donor had approximately 10 milliliters of peripheral blood drawn. The source of the sample is a study of blood T cells in healthy people across ages. Findings and caveats of the study: CMV status of donors was not determined, possibly confounding expanded clonotype changes. Roughly linear age-related decline in beta diversity appeared, significant by age about 40.

The receptor's source is a woman in her fifties or sixties in good health. Sequencing was carried out using blood.

The CDR3 coding sequence is TGTGCCAGCTCATCAGGGAGGTTGGCTGGAACAGATACGCAGTATTTT. Its protein product is CASSSGRLAGTDTQYF. The chain combines TRBV6-5 with TRBJ2-3; tentative D call: TRBD2 (6 bases). V shed 8 bases and J shed 3 bases, with 21 bases lying between them. The CDR3 has 16 amino acids. The V gene's germline CDR1 is MNHEY and CDR2 SVGAGI.